Below, 10 T cell receptor beta chains from the same sample are listed, as sequenced in a study of a mutant IDH1 vaccine in newly diagnosed glioma. Generated by immunoSEQ multiplex PCR, the TCRdb table keeps only in-frame clones and is missing some. The sample includes tens of thousands of clones, around 75% of them seen just once. Time point specified: week 47, end of study. A 20-mer mutant IDH1 peptide at 300 ug was injected subcutaneously with topical imiquimod. Which antigens these TCRs recognize remains unknown. Here the sequenced sample was PBMCs, taken from a glioma patient whose treatment included an IDH1 peptide vaccine. These receptors were obtained from a middle-aged man with glioma.

There are a few counts of this clone. Here the CDR3 DNA reads TGTGCCAGCTCACCAGGGACCCCCCACACAGATACGCAGTATTTT. It yields the protein CASSPGTPHTDTQYF. The chain links TRBV18 to TRBJ2-3; the D call may be TRBD1 or TRBD2 (5 bases each). V was cut by 2 bases and J by 2 bases, with 11 bases left in between. Germline CDR1 and CDR2: KGHSH and LQKENI. The CDR3 extends over 15 amino acids.

This clone has more than one count but fewer than ten. CDR3: CASSVESGTEAFF. CDR3 nucleotide sequence: TGTGCCAGCAGCGTAGAGTCAGGGACTGAAGCTTTCTTT. This rearrangement joins TRBV9 to TRBJ1-1; D may be TRBD1 (5 bases). There are 13 residues in the CDR3. Trimming shortened V by 0 bases and J by 5 bases, and 8 bases separated the two germline ends. Looked up from germline, CDR1 is SGDLS and CDR2 is YYNGEE.

Only one count was recorded for this clone. The rearrangement uses TRBV27 and TRBJ1-5; maybe TRBD1 (6 bases). Trimming took 4 bases from V and 0 from J, leaving 13 bases between them. CDR3 size: 16 residues. Germline CDR1 is MNHEY and CDR2 is SMNVEV (reference sequence). CDR3 in DNA: TGTGCCAGCAGTTCTATGGGGGCCTATAGCAATCAGCCCCAGCATTTT. Translated, it gives CASSSMGAYSNQPQHF.

The V and J genes are TRBV7-2 and TRBJ2-7; perhaps D is TRBD1 or TRBD2 (5 bases each). This CDR3 has 13 amino acids. Trimming stripped 5 bases from V and 4 bases from J, with 12 bases between. In germline, CDR1 is SGHTA, CDR2 FQGNSA. CDR3 DNA: TGTGCCAGCAGCCGACGGGACGGATACGAGCAGTACGTC. Protein product: CASSRRDGYEQYV.

Of note for this clone: The sample carries other DNA sequences with the same CDR3. The J gene is TRBJ2-3, the V gene TRBV5-1; weak D call: TRBD1 (5 bases). The CDR3 is 15 amino acids. Germline CDR1 is SGHRS and CDR2 is YFSETQ. Deletions cut 0 bases from V and 3 bases from J, with 11 bases between. The CDR3 DNA is TGCGCCAGCAGCTTGGGCCAGGGCGCTACAGATACGCAGTATTTT. Translation gives CASSLGQGATDTQYF.

This chain connects TRBV29-1 to TRBJ2-5, with 10 bases matching TRBD1. The length of the CDR3 is 13 residues. The junction had 3 bases not matched to a gene; V was cut back by 3 bases and J by 5 bases. The germline gives CDR1 SQVTM, CDR2 ANQGSEA. DNA for the CDR3: TGCAGCGTTGAGACAGGGGGCTGGGAGACCCAGTACTTC. This translates into CSVETGGWETQYF.

The V and J genes are TRBV5-1 and TRBJ2-4; perhaps TRBD2 as D (6 bases). The CDR3 is made up of 16 amino acids. Trimming removed 1 base at V and 1 base at J, with 12 bases between. Per germline, CDR1 SGHRS and CDR2 YFSETQ. The CDR3 here is CASSLSGGEAKNIQYF. The CDR3 region has the DNA TGCGCCAGCAGCTTGAGTGGCGGGGAGGCCAAAAACATTCAGTACTTC.

The genes are TRBV18 and TRBJ2-3; 7 positions match TRBD2. The CDR3 has 15 amino acids. J gave up 4 bases and V 1 base, and 5 bases lay outside the gene matches. Germline loops: CDR1 KGHSH, CDR2 LQKENI. The CDR3 DNA reads TGTGCCAGCTCACCACAACAAAGCGGGGCAGATACGCAGTATTTT. Protein: CASSPQQSGADTQYF.

This rearrangement joins TRBV19 to TRBJ2-3, with a possible D match to TRBD2 (6 bases). CDR1 is LNHDA, CDR2 SQIVND, per germline (reference sequence). The CDR3 totals 17 residues. Trimming pared 7 bases from V and 1 base from J, leaving 21 bases between. CDR3 sequence (DNA): TGTGCCAGTACCCAAAGGCGAATCGGGAGTGGCACAGATACGCAGTATTTT. Translating it yields CASTQRRIGSGTDTQYF.

The gene calls are TRBV19 and TRBJ2-7; either TRBD1 or TRBD2 may fit D (5 bases each). This CDR3 region has 13 residues. Trimming took 5 bases from V and 6 from J, leaving 14 bases between them. Germline V gene lookup returns CDR1 LNHDA and CDR2 SQIVND (reference sequence). The CDR3 is CASSPGTDVEQYF. CDR3 DNA: TGTGCCAGTAGTCCCGGGACCGACGTCGAGCAGTACTTC.